Presented here are 20 T cell receptor beta chains from one specimen sequenced in a study of early T cells in non-severe SARS-CoV-2 infection. TCRdb reprocessed the 5' RACE reads via MiXCR and lists one record per CDR3 protein. The data hold 50,000 to 65,000 distinct CDR3 sequences, with around 10% observed a single time. Here the sequenced sample was whole blood, taken at baseline. These receptors were taken from an adult who was a healthcare worker with PCR-confirmed SARS-CoV-2 infection or an uninfected control (not recorded which).

The sample holds many counts of this clonotype. The J gene is TRBJ2-7, the V gene TRBV6-6; D unresolved. CDR3 length equals 16 residues. Trimming left V 0 bases short and J 5 bases short, with 17 bases between. CDR1 MNHNY and CDR2 SVGAGI come from the germline V gene (reference sequence). CDR3 in DNA: TGTGCCAGCAGTTACTCGATCGAACGACCCCCCCACGAGCAGTACTTC. This codes for CASSYSIERPPHEQYF.

The chain uses TRBV6-5 and TRBJ2-7; 15 nucleotides align to TRBD2. V was pared by 1 base and J by 6 bases, with 7 bases of the junction left unmatched. Per the germline V gene, CDR1 is MNHEY and CDR2 is SVGAGI. The CDR3 sequence is 17 residues long. CDR3 sequence reads: CASSYYGTSGGISEQYF. Written as DNA, the CDR3 is TGTGCCAGCAGTTACTACGGGACTAGCGGGGGGATATCCGAGCAGTACTTC.

This clonotype has only one observation. This chain links TRBV20-1 with TRBJ2-7; D remains unclear. Trimming cost V 3 bases and J 2 bases, with 14 bases left between them. The CDR3 loop spans 14 amino acids. Germline CDR1 DFQATT, CDR2 SNEGSKA (reference sequence). As DNA, the CDR3 is TGCAGTGCTAGTGACGAAAACCTGACCTACGAGCAGTACTTC. This translates into CSASDENLTYEQYF.

This clonotype was picked up a small number of times. The genes are TRBV2 and TRBJ2-1; 8 nucleotides align to TRBD2. The ends lost 3 bases at V and 9 bases at J; junction bases unmatched: 10. This CDR3 has 15 residues. Germline CDR1 and CDR2: SNHLY and FYNNEI. Here the CDR3 reads CASSDDAGGPLEQFF. The CDR3 DNA sequence: TGTGCCAGCAGTGATGATGCGGGGGGCCCACTTGAGCAGTTCTTC.

In regard to this clonotype: This sequence may be a read error, since a much larger clone differs from it by one base. The chain has TRBV12-3 or TRBV12-4 and TRBJ2-2; D is undetermined. The germline V and J ends were trimmed by 10 bases and 0 bases, with 9 bases remaining between them. The CDR3 covers 13 residues. DNA for the CDR3: TGTGCCACCTTTGTGACGAACACCGGGGAGCTGTTTTTT. It translates to CATFVTNTGELFF.

This clonotype was seen only a few times. The chain is built from TRBV10-3 and TRBJ2-3, with D possibly being TRBD1 (5 bases). CDR1 ENHRY and CDR2 SYGVKD come from the germline V gene. The CDR3 is 14 residues long. The V end lost 1 base, the J end lost 2 bases, and 7 bases lay between the germline ends. CDR3 coding DNA: TGTGCCATCAGTGAGTGGGGCCACACAGATACGCAGTATTTT. Its translation: CAISEWGHTDTQYF.

The sample holds a few counts of this clonotype. V is TRBV30 and J is TRBJ2-7; D remains ambiguous. The V end lost 0 bases, the J end lost 7 bases, and 13 bases lay between the germline ends. Germline loops: CDR1 GTSNPN, CDR2 SVGIG (reference sequence). The CDR3 extends over 13 amino acids. The CDR3 sequence: CAWSVQSGNEQYF. The CDR3 nucleotides are TGTGCCTGGAGTGTACAATCTGGGAATGAGCAGTACTTC.

This chain uses TRBV19 with TRBJ1-2; D is perhaps TRBD1 (5 bases). Germline CDR1 LNHDA, CDR2 SQIVND (reference sequence). Trimming removed 2 bases at V and 8 bases at J, with 12 bases between. The length of the CDR3 is 13 residues. This CDR3 reads CASSILGGEGYTF. In DNA form, the CDR3 reads TGTGCCAGTAGTATACTCGGGGGAGAGGGCTACACCTTC.

There are many counts of this clonotype. This chain joins TRBV6-6 and TRBJ2-7, with 8 bases fitting TRBD1. Germline trimming cut 5 bases from V and 5 bases from J; bases unmatched to any gene: 11. Germline V lookup: CDR1 MNHNY, CDR2 SVGAGI (reference sequence). The CDR3 is 15 amino acids. The CDR3 spells CASSAAGRGRNEQYF. The CDR3 region has the DNA TGTGCCAGCAGTGCTGCGGGCAGGGGGCGGAACGAGCAGTACTTC.

This clonotype has just one count. The V call is TRBV19, the J call TRBJ1-2; unclear D gene. There are 12 residues in the CDR3. V shed 7 bases and J shed 3 bases, with 9 bases lying between them. Germline V gives CDR1 LNHDA, CDR2 SQIVND (reference sequence). The CDR3, as DNA: TGTGCCAGTACCAGGCGTGACTATGGCTACACCTTC. Protein product: CASTRRDYGYTF.

This rearrangement joins TRBV18 to TRBJ2-7; D ambiguous. In germline, CDR1 is KGHSH, CDR2 LQKENI. The CDR3 covers 13 residues. V lost 1 base and J 3 bases, leaving 7 bases between the germline ends. The CDR3 region is CASSPRGFYEQYF. For the CDR3, the DNA is TGTGCCAGCTCACCACGAGGTTTCTACGAGCAGTACTTC.

In this sample, this clonotype turned up once. The rearrangement joins TRBV20-1 to TRBJ1-3; D is unresolved. Trimming left V 2 bases short and J 0 bases short, with 8 bases between. The CDR3 sequence is 14 residues long. Germline V gives CDR1 DFQATT, CDR2 SNEGSKA (reference sequence). The CDR3 protein is CSARPGSSGNTIYF. The CDR3 bases are TGCAGTGCTAGACCCGGGAGCTCTGGAAACACCATATATTTT.

This clonotype has a count of ten or more. One end of the junction varies from germline; a read error may be responsible. The DNA for the CDR3 is TGTGCAACCAGCGGGGGTGGGACAGATACGCAGTATTTT. Translated: CATSGGGTDTQYF. The chain uses TRBV15 and TRBJ2-3; 8 nucleotides line up with TRBD2. CDR1 is LNHNV, CDR2 YYDKDF, per germline (reference sequence). CDR3 length: 13 amino acids.

By share, this clonotype counts as medium-sized. V and J are TRBV12-3 or TRBV12-4 and TRBJ2-7; no clear D. The ends were cut back, 3 bases at V and 6 bases at J, with 9 bases in the middle. The CDR3 contains 12 residues. The CDR3 spells CASSLVGREQYF. In nucleotides, the CDR3 is TGTGCCAGCAGTTTGGTCGGACGCGAGCAGTACTTC.

This clonotype has just a few counts. The chain combines TRBV11-2 with TRBJ2-2, with D perhaps TRBD1 (6 bases). V was clipped by 4 bases and J by 4 bases, with 13 bases between them. The CDR3 is made up of 15 amino acids. Germline V gives CDR1 SGHAT, CDR2 FQNNGV. CDR3 nucleotides: TGTGCCAGCAGCTATGGGGGCGGTGGCACCGGGGAGCTGTTTTTT. It codes for CASSYGGGGTGELFF.

This clonotype was counted at least ten times. The rearrangement joins TRBV2 to TRBJ2-2; D is possibly TRBD2 (5 bases). The CDR3 contains 15 residues. Trimming removed 3 bases from V and 0 bases from J, with 8 bases in between. Germline loops: CDR1 SNHLY, CDR2 FYNNEI. The CDR3 region is CASSDLAANTGELFF. The CDR3 DNA reads as TGTGCCAGCAGTGACCTAGCCGCGAACACCGGGGAGCTGTTTTTT.

This clonotype was detected only a few times. The chain couples TRBV7-2 to TRBJ2-3; D is uncertain. The CDR3 is 16 residues long. The germline V gene has CDR1 SGHTA and CDR2 FQGNSA. V lost 0 bases and J 2 bases, leaving 12 bases between the germline ends. CDR3 nucleotides: TGTGCCAGCAGCTTAGCTGGGCCCCCGGCCACAGATACGCAGTATTTT. This translates into CASSLAGPPATDTQYF.

This clonotype has more than one count but fewer than ten. V usage is TRBV3-1 and J usage is TRBJ2-7; 11 bases are a match to TRBD2. The CDR3 totals 17 residues. V lost 4 bases, J lost 7 bases, and 15 bases stayed unmatched. CDR1 and CDR2 (germline): LGHDT, YNNKEL (reference sequence). CDR3 DNA sequence: TGTGCCAGCAGCCTTAAGGGGACTAGCGGCGTTGCCTGGGAGCAGTACTTC. Translation gives CASSLKGTSGVAWEQYF.

The chain combines TRBV12-3 or TRBV12-4 with TRBJ2-7, with D unclear. CDR3 length: 14 residues. V lost 5 bases and J 0 bases, leaving 11 bases between the germline ends. The CDR3 DNA is TGTGCCAGCAGTCCCGACGGGCGCTCCTACGAGCAGTACTTC. This translates into CASSPDGRSYEQYF.

This clonotype appeared a few times. This rearrangement joins TRBV18 to TRBJ2-7, with 8 bases aligning to TRBD1. The CDR3 length is 15 residues. The germline V gene encodes CDR1 KGHSH and CDR2 LQKENI. Losses at the gene ends were 2 bases for V and 2 bases for J; bases not matched to a gene: 5. The CDR3 is CASSPRTGIPYEQYF. CDR3 nucleotides: TGTGCCAGCTCACCAAGGACAGGGATCCCCTACGAGCAGTACTTC.